A selection of T cell receptor beta chains follows, all from one sample in a study of cytomegalovirus exposure and HLA in healthy donors. Generated by immunoSEQ multiplex PCR, the TCRdb table keeps only in-frame clones and is missing some. The sample has about 100,000 clones, roughly 85% seen once; the top ten hold 3% to 3.5%. Specimen: PBMCs. The receptors were gathered from a woman aged 40-49 years in good health and CMV-seronegative. Both conserved end residues are part of each CDR3. The order of the fields is V gene, J gene, CDR3 protein.

>TRBV27|TRBJ2-1
CASSVERLAEAYNEQFF
>TRBV28|TRBJ2-3
CASTPGLAGPTVDTQYF
>TRBV28|TRBJ1-2
CASSDGGVGYTF
>TRBV28|TRBJ1-6
CASSQQGTLRDSPLHF
>TRBV30|TRBJ2-3
CAWSVAGPDTQYF
>TRBV29-1|TRBJ1-1
CSALDRGSTEAFF
>TRBV18|TRBJ1-5
CASSPTTGKGQPQHF
>TRBV27|TRBJ1-2
CASSPGWGGGRSGEGYTF
>TRBV6-6|TRBJ2-1
CASSGLGNNEQFF
>TRBV19|TRBJ1-1
CATSIQGNGEAFF
>TRBV11-2|TRBJ2-3
CASSTGLAGGLNSAGQYF
>TRBV19|TRBJ2-7
CASSGPGSTFYEQYF
>TRBV7-2|TRBJ2-7
CASSSTGYSYEQYF
>TRBV28|NA
CASSPWTGGGYEQYF
>TRBV7-8|TRBJ2-7
CASSLAQGIRNYEQYF
>TRBV9|TRBJ2-1
CASSPSGGSYNEQFF
>TRBV12-1|TRBJ2-2
CASSFGCVVHGELFF
>TRBV4-1|TRBJ1-5
CASTAGESNQPQHF
>TRBV7-2|TRBJ2-2
CASSLVVPSSGGELFF
>TRBV5-6|TRBJ2-3
CASSLDLAEDTQYF
>TRBV4-1|TRBJ1-3
CASSQPRQGQRGNTIYF
>TRBV9|TRBJ2-5
CASSWTPTAGVKETQYF
>TRBV19|TRBJ2-5
CASSIAGTGLETQYF
>TRBV19|TRBJ1-5
CASSPRDSYQPQHF
>TRBV10-2|TRBJ2-7
CASSDPTTVYEQYF
>TRBV18|TRBJ2-7
CASSPQGSSYEQYF
>TRBV4-1|TRBJ1-5
CASSQGRDFSNQPQHF
>TRBV2|TRBJ2-2
CASNDVRGSAGELFF
>TRBV2|TRBJ2-1
CASRGGTGVSNEQFF
>TRBV7-2|TRBJ2-3
CASSPAGGDTQYF
>TRBV6-1|TRBJ2-1
CASSDQAGGLFEQFF
>TRBV19|TRBJ2-3
CASSNPGQGADTQYF
>TRBV15|TRBJ2-5
CATSRDTDSQQYF
>TRBV19|TRBJ1-5
CASSIDLAAGTVSTPQHF
>TRBV19|TRBJ1-1
CASRPVTGGDTEAFF
>TRBV6-5|TRBJ2-7
CASKLAGGFHEQYF
>TRBV7-2|TRBJ2-3
CASSILTDTQYF
>TRBV28|TRBJ2-5
CASSLAGGPPETQYF
>TRBV7-2|TRBJ2-7
CASTLGGLAGGGEQYF
>TRBV12-5|TRBJ2-3
CASGYMDRVADTQYF
>TRBV12-2|TRBJ2-2
CASLSGAGRTGELFF
>TRBV5-4|TRBJ2-5
CASSLEGQETQYF
>TRBV5-4|TRBJ1-4
CASNIRQANEKLFF
>TRBV6-6|TRBJ1-4
CASSYDRVRGEKLFF
>TRBV28|TRBJ2-4
CASSPPPLGVIQYF
>TRBV4-3|TRBJ1-2
CASSPTQLQGSVYGYTF
>TRBV7-8|TRBJ1-1
CASSLAAASTEAFF
>TRBV18|TRBJ2-5
CASSPPVLAGQETQYF
>TRBV5-1|TRBJ2-7
CASSLGDRFYEQYF
>TRBV5-4|TRBJ2-5
CASSLDREETQYF
>TRBV27|TRBJ2-1
CASSLDRGLVEQFF
>TRBV7-6|TRBJ2-1
CASSPSLSLEQFF
>TRBV27|TRBJ2-1
CASSLTSGGANNEQFF
>TRBV19|TRBJ2-3
CASSGQLLDTQYF
>TRBV4-3|TRBJ2-7
CASSQDVGRTTSQYF
>TRBV27|TRBJ2-1
CASSPGLAGDNEQFF
>TRBV27|TRBJ1-5
CASSLYSPHGEGRGNQPQHF
>TRBV18|TRBJ1-1
CASSPTGEGNTEAFF
>TRBV6-5|TRBJ2-7
CASSYLGQGSGEQYF